This T cell receptor beta chain was identified during a study of identical twins. Whole-study findings and limits: Models came in too low on out-of-frame TCR alpha sharing in monozygotic twins. Instead of following the same donors, the conclusions were based on cross-sectional statistical analysis.

Germline CDR1 SGHTA, CDR2 FQGNSA. The V segment lost 4 bases and the J segment 2 bases; nucleotides outside the gene matches: 3. This CDR3 comprises 15 residues. Turning to this clonotype: What it binds is unknown.

After template switching added a universal primer site, the resulting cDNA carried unique molecular identifiers. A single record per CDR3 protein comes from TCRdb applying MiXCR to the 5' RACE reads. The repertoire holds 450,000 or so distinct CDR3 sequences, roughly 26% seen once, with about 2.7% in the top ten. Another study also made use of these data, one on T cells expressing NK-cell markers. That study reports: Just one sequenced donor of eight was HCMV-seronegative, while seven were seropositive.

This receptor was identified in a woman under 30 in good health. The sequencing input was CD4+ T cells sorted from blood. This chain connects TRBV7-2 to TRBJ2-4; TRBD2 matches 9 bases. CDR3 nucleotides: TGTGCCAGCAGCTATAGCGGGAGTTCCAAAAACATTCAGTACTTC. Protein product: CASSYSGSSKNIQYF. The full variable domain, with the rest looked up from reference TRBV7-2 and TRBJ2-4, is GAGVSQSPSNKVTEKGKDVELRCDPISGHTALYWYRQSLGQGLEFLIYFQGNSAPDKSGLPSDRFSAERTGGSVSTLTIQRTQQEDSAVYLCASSYSGSSKNIQYFGAGTRLSVL.